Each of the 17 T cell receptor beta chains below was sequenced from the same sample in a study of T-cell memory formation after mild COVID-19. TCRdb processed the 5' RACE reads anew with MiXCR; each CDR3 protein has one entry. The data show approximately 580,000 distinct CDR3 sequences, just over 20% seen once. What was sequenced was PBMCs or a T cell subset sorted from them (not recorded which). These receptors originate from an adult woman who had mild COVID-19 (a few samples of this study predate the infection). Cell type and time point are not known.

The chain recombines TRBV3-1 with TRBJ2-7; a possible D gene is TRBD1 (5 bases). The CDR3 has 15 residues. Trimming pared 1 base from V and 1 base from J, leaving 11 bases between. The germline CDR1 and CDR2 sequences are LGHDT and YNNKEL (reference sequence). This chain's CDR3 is CASSQVGRASYEQYF. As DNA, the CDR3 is TGTGCCAGCAGCCAAGTTGGCAGGGCTTCCTACGAGCAGTACTTC.

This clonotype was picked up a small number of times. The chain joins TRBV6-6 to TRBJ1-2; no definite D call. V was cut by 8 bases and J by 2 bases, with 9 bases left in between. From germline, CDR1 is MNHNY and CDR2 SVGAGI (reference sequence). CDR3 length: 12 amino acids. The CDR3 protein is CASSGTNYGYTF. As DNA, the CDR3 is TGTGCCAGCTCCGGCACCAACTATGGCTACACCTTC.

CDR3 sequence reads: CASSLASARVGGYTF. The CDR3 nucleotides are TGTGCCAGCAGCTTGGCCTCGGCCAGGGTTGGTGGCTACACCTTC. The rearrangement links TRBV5-4 to TRBJ1-2; D is perhaps TRBD1 (5 bases). Deletions cut 0 bases from V and 7 bases from J, with 16 bases between. CDR3 length: 15 residues. The germline gives CDR1 SGHNT, CDR2 YYREEE (reference sequence).

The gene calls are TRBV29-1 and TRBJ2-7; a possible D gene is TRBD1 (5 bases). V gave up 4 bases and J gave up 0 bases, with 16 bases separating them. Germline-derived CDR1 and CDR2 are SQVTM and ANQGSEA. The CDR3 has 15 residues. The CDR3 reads CSVAGVTAYSYEQYF. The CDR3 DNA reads TGCAGCGTTGCCGGAGTGACAGCGTACTCCTACGAGCAGTACTTC.

CDR3 sequence: CASSTDWVYQPQHF. CDR3 DNA sequence: TGTGCCAGTAGTACAGACTGGGTATATCAGCCCCAGCATTTT. The chain combines TRBV19 with TRBJ1-5; unclear D gene. V lost 4 bases and J lost 5, with 12 bases in between. Germline V gene lookup returns CDR1 LNHDA and CDR2 SQIVND (reference sequence). The CDR3 contains 14 residues. Variable domain in full (rest from reference TRBV19 and TRBJ1-5): DGGITQSPKYLFRKEGQNVTLSCEQNLNHDAMYWYRQDPGQGLRLIYYSQIVNDFQKGDIAEGYSVSREKKESFPLTVTSAQKNPTAFYLCASSTDWVYQPQHFGDGTRLSIL.

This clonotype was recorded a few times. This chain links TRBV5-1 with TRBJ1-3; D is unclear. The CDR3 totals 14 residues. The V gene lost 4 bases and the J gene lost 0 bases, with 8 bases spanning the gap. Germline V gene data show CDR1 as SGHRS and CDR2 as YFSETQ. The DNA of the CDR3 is TGCGCCAGCAGCGCGGCAAGCTCTGGAAACACCATATATTTT. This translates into CASSAASSGNTIYF.

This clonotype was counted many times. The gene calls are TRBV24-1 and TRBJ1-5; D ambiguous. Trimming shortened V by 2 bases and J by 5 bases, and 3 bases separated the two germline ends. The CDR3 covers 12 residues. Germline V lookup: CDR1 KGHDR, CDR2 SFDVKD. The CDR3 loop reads CATSDSDQPQHF. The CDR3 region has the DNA TGTGCCACCAGTGATTCGGATCAGCCCCAGCATTTT.

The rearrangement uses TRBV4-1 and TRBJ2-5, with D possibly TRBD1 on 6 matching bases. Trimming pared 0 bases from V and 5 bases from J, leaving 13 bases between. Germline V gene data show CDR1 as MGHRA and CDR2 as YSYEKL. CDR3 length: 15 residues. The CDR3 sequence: CASSQERWGLETQYF. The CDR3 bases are TGCGCCAGCAGCCAAGAGAGGTGGGGGCTGGAGACCCAGTACTTC.

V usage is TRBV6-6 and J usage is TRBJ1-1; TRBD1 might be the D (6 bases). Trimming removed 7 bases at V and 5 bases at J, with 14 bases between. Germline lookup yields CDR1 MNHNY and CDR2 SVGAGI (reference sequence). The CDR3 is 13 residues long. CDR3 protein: CASTHGGRTEAFF. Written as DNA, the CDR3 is TGTGCCAGCACCCACGGGGGGCGGACTGAAGCTTTCTTT.

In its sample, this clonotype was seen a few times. This CDR3 is CASSPQADVEQFF. DNA of the CDR3: TGTGCCAGCTCACCACAGGCCGACGTTGAGCAGTTCTTC. The chain recombines TRBV18 with TRBJ2-1, with unresolved D. V was pared by 1 base and J by 9 bases, with 10 bases between. Germline CDR1 is KGHSH and CDR2 is LQKENI. The CDR3 spans 13 residues.

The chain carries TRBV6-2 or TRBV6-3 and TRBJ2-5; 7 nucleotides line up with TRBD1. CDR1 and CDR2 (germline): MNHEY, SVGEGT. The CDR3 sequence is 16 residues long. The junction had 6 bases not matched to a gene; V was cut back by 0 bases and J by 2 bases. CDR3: CASSYSPPGGQETQYF. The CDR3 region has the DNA TGTGCCAGCAGTTACTCGCCCCCAGGGGGACAAGAGACCCAGTACTTC.

The CDR3 reads CASSQDLMGNRRYGYTF. CDR3 sequence (DNA): TGTGCCAGCAGCCAAGATCTTATGGGCAACCGCCGATATGGCTACACCTTC. V is TRBV14 and J is TRBJ1-2; no definite D call. This CDR3 contains 17 residues. Germline V gene sequence: CDR1 SGHDN, CDR2 FVKESK. The ends were cut back, 0 bases at V and 5 bases at J, with 19 bases in the middle. Full variable domain (missing parts from reference TRBV14 and TRBJ1-2): EAGVTQFPSHSVIEKGQTVTLRCDPISGHDNLYWYRRVMGKEIKFLLHFVKESKQDESGMPNNRFLAERTGGTYSTLKVQPAELEDSGVYFCASSQDLMGNRRYGYTFGSGTRLTVV.

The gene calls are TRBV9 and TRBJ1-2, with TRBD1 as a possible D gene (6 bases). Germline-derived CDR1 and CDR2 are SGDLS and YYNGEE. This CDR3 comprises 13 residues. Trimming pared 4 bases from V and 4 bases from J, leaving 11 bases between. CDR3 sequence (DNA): TGTGCCAGCAGCTCCCGACAGGCCTATGGCTACACCTTC. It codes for CASSSRQAYGYTF.

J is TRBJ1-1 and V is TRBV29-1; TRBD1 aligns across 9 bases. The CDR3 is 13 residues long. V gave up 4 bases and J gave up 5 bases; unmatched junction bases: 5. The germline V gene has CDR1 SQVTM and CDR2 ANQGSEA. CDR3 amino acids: CSVGDRDATEAFF. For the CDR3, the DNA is TGCAGCGTTGGGGACAGGGACGCGACTGAAGCTTTCTTT.

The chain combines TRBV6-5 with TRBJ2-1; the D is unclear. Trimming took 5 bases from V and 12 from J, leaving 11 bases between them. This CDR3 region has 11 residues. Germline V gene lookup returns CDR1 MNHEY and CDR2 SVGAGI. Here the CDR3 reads CASSNPSGQFF. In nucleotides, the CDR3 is TGTGCCAGCAGTAATCCTAGTGGGCAGTTCTTC.

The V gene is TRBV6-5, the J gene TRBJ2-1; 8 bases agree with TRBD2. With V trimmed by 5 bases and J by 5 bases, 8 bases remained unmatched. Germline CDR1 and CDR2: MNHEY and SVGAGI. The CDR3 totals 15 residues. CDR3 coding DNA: TGTGCCAGCAGTCTAGCGGGTGTACTGAACAATGAGCAGTTCTTC. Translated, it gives CASSLAGVLNNEQFF.

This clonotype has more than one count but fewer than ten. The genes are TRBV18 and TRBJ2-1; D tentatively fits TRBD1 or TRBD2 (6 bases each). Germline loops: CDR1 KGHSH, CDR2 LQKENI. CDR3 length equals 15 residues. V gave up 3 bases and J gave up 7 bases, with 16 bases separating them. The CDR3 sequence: CASSPVSGARNEQFF. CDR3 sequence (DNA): TGTGCCAGCTCACCGGTATCGGGGGCGAGGAATGAGCAGTTCTTC.